This T cell receptor (beta chain) was identified in a study of OX40 agonist ivuxolimab in advanced cancers. Whole-study results and caveats: Antigen targets of the expanded peripheral T cells went undetermined.

CDR1 SGDLS and CDR2 YYNGEE come from the germline V gene. This CDR3 spans 15 amino acids. V was clipped by 0 bases and J by 3 bases; unmatched bases: 2. Comment on this clone: Its specificity is not known.

Profiled with immunoSEQ multiplex PCR; TCRdb holds only in-frame clones, not every one. The table has tens of thousands of clones, about 85% seen once. The clonotype was recovered from an adult with an advanced solid tumor such as melanoma, head and neck, liver or kidney cancer. The rearrangement links TRBV9 to TRBJ1-1, with 10 bases identical to TRBD1. The starting material was CD4+ or CD8+ T cells sorted from blood, obtained in a trial of the OX40 agonist ivuxolimab. In DNA, the CDR3 is TGTGCCAGCAGCGTAGAGGGACAGGGGTACACTGAAGCTTTCTTT. This codes for CASSVEGQGYTEAFF.